This T cell receptor (beta chain) was retrieved from a study of control samples from healthy donors and cancer patients. Repertoires were generated with immunoSEQ multiplex PCR, while TCRdb's copy carries only in-frame clones and drops some. The table includes 150,000 to 200,000 clones, 90% detected once. V lost 1 base and J 5 bases, leaving 8 bases between the germline ends. The germline V gene has CDR1 SGHDN and CDR2 FVKESK. The CDR3 is made up of 13 amino acids. This clone was observed a single time. Sequences were obtained from blood. The chain has TRBV14 and TRBJ2-5; unclear D gene. This receptor was identified in a woman aged 50 to 60 in good health. As DNA, the CDR3 is TGTGCCAGCAGCCAAGGGGTTCAGGAGACCCAGTACTTC. This sequence encodes CASSQGVQETQYF.